The 7 T cell receptor beta chains in this list originate from one sample, sequenced in a study. TCRdb reprocessed the 5' RACE reads with MiXCR, giving one entry per CDR3 protein. This repertoire shows roughly 40,000 distinct CDR3 sequences, roughly 29% found once; its top ten account for roughly 3.7%. Material: memory CD4+ T cells sorted from a lymph node. Subset indicated: memory CD4+ T cells, CD4+CD45RO+CD25-. The receptors were sampled from a female donor with breast cancer.

This clonotype appeared many times. The rearrangement joins TRBV5-1 to TRBJ2-3; weak D call: TRBD1 (6 bases). The germline V and J ends were trimmed by 3 bases and 6 bases, with 14 bases remaining between them. The V gene's germline CDR1 is SGHRS and CDR2 YFSETQ. The CDR3 runs to 14 residues. The CDR3, as DNA: TGCGCCAGCAGCTCCGGACAGTCCGAGGATACGCAGTATTTT. It is translated as CASSSGQSEDTQYF.

V and J are TRBV4-1 and TRBJ2-2; no reliable D call. From germline, CDR1 is MGHRA and CDR2 YSYEKL. This CDR3 region has 17 residues. V was trimmed by 2 bases and J by 5 bases, leaving 18 bases between them. The CDR3, as DNA: TGCGCCAGCAGCCAATTTACTTCTATCCTTCTTACCGGGGAGCTGTTTTTT. It translates to CASSQFTSILLTGELFF.

About this clonotype itself: A clone one base away is much larger, so this may be a read error. The CDR3 ends on some other residue instead of the conserved phenylalanine or tryptophan, so this is likely a read error. The chain links TRBV29-1 to TRBJ2-3; the match to TRBD2 covers 11 bases. CDR3 size: 13 residues. Germline-derived CDR1 and CDR2 are SQVTM and ANQGSEA. Losses at the gene ends were 6 bases for V and 4 bases for J; bases not matched to a gene: 3. CDR3: CSVGLAGSDTQYL. CDR3 coding DNA: TGCAGCGTCGGACTAGCGGGCTCAGATACGCAGTATCTT.

The chain is built from TRBV3-1 and TRBJ2-1; a weak D match, TRBD2 (6 bases). Trimming removed 4 bases at V and 4 bases at J, with 8 bases between. The CDR3 spans 13 residues. Germline assignment: CDR1 LGHDT and CDR2 YNNKEL (reference sequence). For the CDR3, the DNA is TGTGCCAGCAGCCTCCGGGGGTACAATGAGCAGTTCTTC. This encodes CASSLRGYNEQFF.

In regard to this clonotype: The junction departs from germline at one end; a sequencing error may be responsible. The chain recombines TRBV6-1 with TRBJ1-1; D call uncertain. This CDR3 comprises 13 residues. Germline assignment: CDR1 MNHNS and CDR2 SASEGT. The chain's CDR3 is CASSLTVNTEAYF. As DNA, the CDR3 is TGTGCCAGCAGTTTAACAGTGAACACTGAAGCTTACTTT.

The CDR3 region is CASSLERGGWDTQYF. CDR3 nucleotide sequence: TGTGCCAGCAGCTTAGAACGGGGGGGGTGGGATACGCAGTATTTT. The chain couples TRBV11-2 to TRBJ2-3; 8 bases are shared with TRBD2. Germline V lookup: CDR1 SGHAT, CDR2 FQNNGV. The CDR3 has 15 residues. The junction had 5 bases not matched to a gene; V was cut back by 0 bases and J by 6 bases.

The rearrangement links TRBV7-8 to TRBJ1-3, with TRBD1 as a possible D gene (6 bases). The V and J ends lost 0 bases and 0 bases respectively, with 9 bases between them. Germline CDR1 SGHVS, CDR2 FQNEAQ. CDR3 length: 16 amino acids. CDR3 sequence (DNA): TGTGCCAGCAGCTTAGCCGGGGGCTACTCTGGAAACACCATATATTTT. This sequence encodes CASSLAGGYSGNTIYF.